These 15 T cell receptor beta chains originate from one sample sequenced in a study of OX40 agonist ivuxolimab in advanced cancers. Data came from immunoSEQ multiplex PCR; TCRdb stores just in-frame clones and leaves some out. The sample records 60,000 to 65,000 clones, almost 85% being singletons. The input for sequencing was CD4+ or CD8+ T cells sorted from blood, taken in a trial of the OX40 agonist ivuxolimab. The receptors were gathered from an adult with an advanced solid tumor such as melanoma, head and neck, liver or kidney cancer.

The chain has TRBV5-6 and TRBJ2-2; 7 bases agree with TRBD1. The CDR3 spans 13 residues. The germline CDR1 and CDR2 sequences are SGHDT and YYEEEE. V dropped 5 bases and J dropped 5; count of bases not matched to a gene: 3. CDR3 nucleotides: TGTGCCAGCAGGCCACAGGGGACCGGGGAGCTGTTTTTT. Protein product: CASRPQGTGELFF. Looking up the rest from reference TRBV5-6 and TRBJ2-2 gives the full variable domain: DAGVTQSPTHLIKTRGQQVTLRCSPKSGHDTVSWYQQALGQGPQFIFQYYEEEERQRGNFPDRFSGHQFPNYSSELNVNALLLGDSALYLCASRPQGTGELFFGEGSRLTVL.

The V call is TRBV11-2, the J call TRBJ1-2; D is possibly TRBD1 (5 bases). Germline values: CDR1 SGHAT, CDR2 FQNNGV. V lost 5 bases and J 5 bases, leaving 21 bases between the germline ends. The CDR3 extends over 16 amino acids. As DNA, the CDR3 is TGTGCCAGCAGCCAAGACGGGGGAACGGGTTTATATGGCTACACCTTC. Protein: CASSQDGGTGLYGYTF.

The chain links TRBV11-1 to TRBJ2-6; 9 nucleotides match TRBD1. With V trimmed by 4 bases and J by 2 bases, 6 bases remained unmatched. Germline V lookup: CDR1 SGHAT, CDR2 FQDESV (reference sequence). CDR3 length equals 17 residues. The chain's CDR3 is CASSSMGQGAGANVLTF. The CDR3 region has the DNA TGTGCCAGCAGCTCCATGGGACAGGGAGCTGGGGCCAACGTCCTGACTTTC.

The chain is built from TRBV5-1 and TRBJ2-2; 7 bases match TRBD1. The V gene end was trimmed by 4 bases and the J gene end by 5 bases; junction bases not matched to a gene: 8. Germline CDR1 is SGHRS and CDR2 is YFSETQ. This CDR3 has 15 residues. The CDR3 spells CASSIRQGRTGELFF. DNA for the CDR3: TGCGCCAGCAGCATCAGACAGGGCCGGACCGGGGAGCTGTTTTTT. Full variable domain (rest looked up from reference TRBV5-1 and TRBJ2-2): KAGVTQTPRYLIKTRGQQVTLSCSPISGHRSVSWYQQTPGQGLQFLFEYFSETQRNKGNFPGRFSGRQFSNSRSEMNVSTLELGDSALYLCASSIRQGRTGELFFGEGSRLTVL.

The genes are TRBV7-2 and TRBJ2-2; TRBD2 might be the D (6 bases). Germline CDR1 SGHTA, CDR2 FQGNSA. There are 14 residues in the CDR3. V was shortened by 3 bases and J by 6 bases, with 11 bases between the two germline ends. The DNA for the CDR3 is TGTGCCAGCAGCTTGGGTAGCGGAGCCGGGGAGCTGTTTTTT. Translation gives CASSLGSGAGELFF.

This chain uses TRBV7-9 with TRBJ2-3, with 8 bases matching TRBD2. Germline lookup yields CDR1 SEHNR and CDR2 FQNEAQ (reference sequence). V dropped 1 base and J dropped 4; count of bases not matched to a gene: 10. This CDR3 comprises 17 residues. The CDR3 protein is CASSLGTQRGRPDTQYF. In nucleotides, the CDR3 is TGTGCCAGCAGCTTAGGAACGCAGCGGGGGAGGCCAGATACGCAGTATTTT.

This clone was detected once. This rearrangement joins TRBV18 to TRBJ2-5, with D unclear. The CDR3 runs to 14 residues. CDR1 KGHSH and CDR2 LQKENI come from the germline V gene. The V and J ends lost 2 bases and 4 bases respectively, with 11 bases between them. CDR3 DNA sequence: TGTGCCAGCTCACCATCTCAGATCCGAGAGACCCAGTACTTC. It encodes CASSPSQIRETQYF.

The gene calls are TRBV25-1 and TRBJ1-3, with TRBD1 as a possible D gene (6 bases). Germline values: CDR1 MGHDK, CDR2 SYGVNS. CDR3 length equals 14 residues. Trimming took 6 bases from V and 4 from J, leaving 13 bases between them. The CDR3 reads CASSRGSFGNTIYF. The CDR3 DNA reads as TGTGCCAGCAGCAGGGGATCTTTCGGAAACACCATATATTTT.

The chain recombines TRBV7-6 with TRBJ2-2; a possible D gene is TRBD2 (5 bases). This CDR3 spans 18 amino acids. The germline gives CDR1 SGHVS, CDR2 FNYEAQ. Trimming shortened V by 0 bases and J by 5 bases, and 19 bases separated the two germline ends. CDR3 DNA: TGTGCCAGCAGCTTAGCTCCAGAAGAGGGAGTATTTACCGGGGAGCTGTTTTTT. Translation gives CASSLAPEEGVFTGELFF.

This clone was seen at least ten times. The rearrangement links TRBV2 to TRBJ1-2, with D possibly TRBD1 on 5 matching bases. The CDR3 totals 13 residues. Trimming removed 6 bases from V and 7 bases from J, with 15 bases in between. The germline V gene has CDR1 SNHLY and CDR2 FYNNEI. The chain's CDR3 is CASSRAPGSGYTF. As DNA, the CDR3 is TGTGCCAGCAGCCGGGCCCCAGGGTCTGGCTACACCTTC.

The sample holds one count of this clone. V is TRBV19 and J is TRBJ2-7; 14 positions agree with TRBD2. Germline CDR1 and CDR2: LNHDA and SQIVND (reference sequence). The CDR3 covers 16 residues. The junction had 4 bases not matched to a gene; V was cut back by 5 bases and J by 1 base. The CDR3 nucleotides read TGTGCCAGTAGTCCGGGACTAGCGGGAGCATCCTACGAGCAGTACTTC. Protein product: CASSPGLAGASYEQYF. Using reference TRBV19 and TRBJ2-7 for the parts outside the CDR3, the full variable domain is DGGITQSPKYLFRKEGQNVTLSCEQNLNHDAMYWYRQDPGQGLRLIYYSQIVNDFQKGDIAEGYSVSREKKESFPLTVTSAQKNPTAFYLCASSPGLAGASYEQYFGPGTRLTVT.

The chain uses TRBV10-3 and TRBJ1-2; no clear D. Trimming took 10 bases from V and 8 from J, leaving 23 bases between them. The CDR3 runs to 14 residues. Germline CDR1 ENHRY, CDR2 SYGVKD. The CDR3 region is CATTGQQTHLGYTF. CDR3 nucleotides: TGTGCCACTACGGGCCAGCAAACGCACCTAGGCTACACCTTC.

The rearrangement links TRBV6-1 to TRBJ1-1; a possible D gene is TRBD1 (5 bases). V lost 1 base and J lost 4, with 10 bases in between. The germline V gene encodes CDR1 MNHNS and CDR2 SASEGT. This CDR3 comprises 14 residues. The chain's CDR3 is CASSEGTGGTEAFF. DNA of the CDR3: TGTGCCAGCAGTGAAGGGACGGGGGGCACTGAAGCTTTCTTT.

This chain uses TRBV15 with TRBJ2-7; D tentatively fits TRBD1 or TRBD2 (5 bases each). CDR3 length equals 15 residues. V gave up 1 base and J gave up 2 bases, with 12 bases separating them. The germline V gene encodes CDR1 LNHNV and CDR2 YYDKDF (reference sequence). The CDR3 DNA reads TGTGCCACCAGCAGAGGATGGGGGAGCCCCTACGAGCAGTACTTC. Protein sequence: CATSRGWGSPYEQYF.

The J gene is TRBJ2-3, the V gene TRBV7-2, with 8 bases fitting TRBD1. The CDR3 is 15 amino acids. The V gene's germline CDR1 is SGHTA and CDR2 FQGNSA. Trimming cost V 1 base and J 3 bases; bases outside gene matches: 3. The CDR3 reads CASSLVGQGTDTQYF. CDR3 coding DNA: TGTGCCAGCAGCTTAGTAGGACAGGGAACAGATACGCAGTATTTT. Based on the CDR3 plus reference TRBV7-2 and TRBJ2-3, the full variable domain is GAGVSQSPSNKVTEKGKDVELRCDPISGHTALYWYRQSLGQGLEFLIYFQGNSAPDKSGLPSDRFSAERTGGSVSTLTIQRTQQEDSAVYLCASSLVGQGTDTQYFGPGTRLTVL.